This is a list of T cell receptor beta chains from one sample in a study of blood T cell repertoires in COVID-19. Data came from immunoSEQ multiplex PCR; TCRdb stores just in-frame clones and leaves some out. This table holds about 220,000 clones, 75% to 90% found once. The sequenced sample was PBMCs or T cells enriched from blood (not recorded which). All receptors come from a woman aged 40 to 50 with acute COVID-19. Both conserved end residues are part of each CDR3. A D gene is named only where the DNA matches it firmly. Only some rows state a clone size, as once, few, many or a class for expanded clones.

d_call	clone_size	j_call	v_call	cdr3_length	cdr3_aa	cdr3_nt
-	-	TRBJ2-5	TRBV19	15	CASDDGDTGQETQYF	TGTGCCAGTGACGACGGGGACACAGGACAAGAGACCCAGTACTTC
-	-	TRBJ1-3	TRBV15	16	CATSRDVAASGNTIYF	TGTGCCACCAGCAGAGATGTGGCCGCCTCTGGAAACACCATATATTTT
TRBD1	-	TRBJ1-2	TRBV5-1	15	CASSLLGQGSYGYTF	TGCGCCAGCAGCTTATTGGGACAGGGCTCATATGGCTACACCTTC
TRBD1	-	TRBJ1-2	TRBV4-1	15	CASSQTQGAYYGYTF	TGCGCCAGCAGCCAAACACAGGGGGCATACTATGGCTACACCTTC
TRBD2	-	TRBJ2-3	TRBV29-1	13	CSVWGGSTDTQYF	TGCAGCGTTTGGGGGGGTAGCACAGATACGCAGTATTTT
-	few	TRBJ1-2	TRBV5-6	14	CASSRDGGNYGYTF	TGTGCCAGCAGCCGGGACGGGGGTAACTATGGCTACACCTTC
TRBD1	-	TRBJ1-5	TRBV7-8	16	CASSPGTVYSNQPQHF	TGTGCCAGCAGCCCAGGGACAGTTTATAGCAATCAGCCCCAGCATTTT
-	-	TRBJ1-6	TRBV11-2	15	CASSPISSYNSPLHF	TGTGCCAGCAGCCCGATTAGCTCCTATAATTCACCCCTCCACTTT
-	-	TRBJ2-2	TRBV7-9	13	CASSSGGGGELFF	TGTGCCAGCAGCTCGGGGGGCGGCGGGGAGCTGTTTTTT
TRBD1	once	TRBJ1-2	TRBV19	14	CASSMADRDYGYTF	TGTGCCAGTAGTATGGCCGACAGGGACTATGGCTACACCTTC
-	-	TRBJ1-1	TRBV6-5	13	CASSYAGSTEAFF	TGTGCCAGCAGTTACGCGGGATCCACTGAAGCTTTCTTT
TRBD2	-	TRBJ2-1	TRBV5-1	18	CASSSGTSGSYPPNEQFF	TGCGCCAGCAGCTCCGGGACTAGCGGGTCCTACCCCCCCAATGAGCAGTTCTTC
-	-	TRBJ1-6	TRBV9	13	CASSVNEGSPLHF	TGTGCCAGCAGCGTAAACGAGGGTTCACCCCTCCACTTT
TRBD1	-	TRBJ2-6	TRBV6-6	17	CASSPHRGDPGANVLTF	TGTGCCAGCAGTCCCCACAGGGGAGACCCTGGGGCCAACGTCCTGACTTTC
-	-	TRBJ1-5	TRBV19	14	CASSSVYSNQPQHF	TGTGCCAGTAGTAGCGTGTATAGCAATCAGCCCCAGCATTTT
TRBD1	-	TRBJ2-7	TRBV5-6	17	CASSTRDRGLQGHEQYF	TGTGCCAGCAGCACCCGGGACAGGGGTCTTCAGGGACACGAGCAGTACTTC
TRBD1	once	TRBJ1-2	TRBV10-3	14	CAILQDRGGYGYTF	TGTGCCATCCTGCAAGACAGGGGAGGCTATGGCTACACCTTC
TRBD1	once	TRBJ2-7	TRBV7-9	14	CASEGAPSSYEQYF	TGTGCTTCAGAGGGGGCCCCGAGCTCCTACGAGCAGTACTTC
TRBD1	-	TRBJ1-1	TRBV5-4	13	CASAGTGKAEAFF	TGTGCCAGCGCGGGGACAGGGAAGGCTGAAGCTTTCTTT
TRBD1	-	TRBJ1-5	TRBV2	15	CASSESTGGGQPQHF	TGTGCCAGCAGTGAGAGTACAGGGGGCGGGCAGCCCCAGCATTTT
-	-	TRBJ1-5	TRBV6-5	15	CASSRQDTSNQPQHF	TGTGCCAGCAGTCGACAGGACACCAGCAATCAGCCCCAGCATTTT
-	-	TRBJ1-1	TRBV9	15	CASSVGTARNTEAFF	TGTGCCAGCAGCGTAGGGACAGCCCGGAACACTGAAGCTTTCTTT
-	-	TRBJ1-1	TRBV18	14	CASSFGQFNTEAFF	TGTGCCAGCTCTTTCGGACAGTTTAACACTGAAGCTTTCTTT
TRBD2	-	TRBJ2-3	TRBV6-2/TRBV6-3	15	CASSRGLAGSDTQYF	TGTGCCAGCAGCAGGGGACTAGCGGGGTCAGATACGCAGTATTTT
-	-	TRBJ1-1	TRBV14	17	CASSQRALQGANTEAFF	TGTGCCAGCAGCCAAAGGGCCCTACAGGGAGCGAACACTGAAGCTTTCTTT
-	-	TRBJ1-2	TRBV12-3/TRBV12-4	13	CASSLRTTYGYTF	TGTGCCAGCAGTTTAAGGACAACTTATGGCTACACCTTC
-	-	TRBJ1-1	TRBV20-1	10	CSAWEGEAFF	TGCAGTGCTTGGGAGGGGGAAGCTTTCTTT
TRBD1	-	TRBJ1-5	TRBV25-1	17	CASSDRTGLEGNQPQHF	TGTGCCAGCAGTGACCGGACAGGCCTTGAGGGCAATCAGCCCCAGCATTTT
TRBD2	-	TRBJ2-3	TRBV29-1	14	CSSKASGGTDTQYF	TGCAGCAGTAAAGCTAGCGGGGGCACAGATACGCAGTATTTT
-	-	TRBJ1-2	TRBV20-1	11	CSARGPDGYTF	TGCAGTGCCAGGGGACCAGATGGCTACACCTTC
TRBD1	-	TRBJ1-1	TRBV5-1	13	CASSRDRGTEAFF	TGCGCCAGCAGCCGGGACAGGGGGACTGAAGCTTTCTTT
-	-	TRBJ1-2	TRBV12-3/TRBV12-4	12	CASSFGGIGYTF	TGTGCCAGCAGTTTTGGAGGGATAGGCTACACCTTC
TRBD1	-	TRBJ1-6	TRBV6-5	16	CASSYSRDRVNSPLHF	TGTGCCAGCAGTTACTCGAGGGACAGGGTTAATTCACCCCTCCACTTT
-	-	TRBJ2-3	TRBV4-1	13	CASSQELANTQYF	TGCGCCAGCAGCCAAGAACTAGCAAATACGCAGTATTTT
-	-	TRBJ1-1	TRBV14	16	CASSSRDFAQNTEAFF	TGTGCCAGCAGCTCCCGGGACTTCGCCCAGAACACTGAAGCTTTCTTT
TRBD1	-	TRBJ2-7	TRBV13	15	CASSARDRGLHEQYF	TGTGCCAGCAGCGCGCGAGACAGGGGGCTCCACGAGCAGTACTTC
-	-	TRBJ1-1	TRBV19	15	CASGGAGTVNTEAFF	TGTGCCAGCGGGGGAGCAGGTACTGTGAACACTGAAGCTTTCTTT
TRBD1	-	TRBJ1-1	TRBV4-1	13	CASSGQWGTEAFF	TGCGCCAGCTCGGGACAGTGGGGCACTGAAGCTTTCTTT
-	-	TRBJ2-3	TRBV4-2	16	CASSQVATVDTDTQYF	TGTGCCAGCAGCCAAGTTGCCACAGTGGACACAGATACGCAGTATTTT
-	-	TRBJ1-5	TRBV6-1	16	CASSVTGRGSNQPQHF	TGTGCCAGCAGTGTCACAGGGAGGGGTAGCAATCAGCCCCAGCATTTT